Listed here are 19 T cell receptor beta chains from one sample, sequenced in a study of identical twins. From the 5' RACE reads, TCRdb called clonotypes with MiXCR, one entry per CDR3 protein. Of hundreds of thousands of distinct CDR3 sequences detected, around 5.7% appear once; the ten largest clones hold under 2%. Material: naive T cells sorted from blood. These receptors were taken from a man between 18 and 35 years old in good health.

This clonotype was observed at least ten times. The rearrangement links TRBV20-1 to TRBJ2-3, with 13 bases fitting TRBD2. With V trimmed by 1 base and J by 3 bases, 7 bases remained unmatched. The CDR3 has 17 residues. Germline CDR1 DFQATT, CDR2 SNEGSKA (reference sequence). The CDR3 sequence: CSARGTSGSSWTDTQYF. The CDR3 DNA is TGCAGTGCTAGAGGGACTAGCGGGAGTTCATGGACAGATACGCAGTATTTT.

Ten or more counts support this clonotype. This chain joins TRBV12-3 or TRBV12-4 and TRBJ1-2, with D tentatively TRBD1 (6 bases). This CDR3 is 15 amino acids long. Trimming pared 6 bases from V and 6 bases from J, leaving 20 bases between. In nucleotides, the CDR3 is TGTGCCAGCAGGCCCGGGGGGGCGCGTAGGGATGGCTACACCTTC. Its translation is CASRPGGARRDGYTF.

V is TRBV27 and J is TRBJ2-1; 7 bases line up with TRBD2. The CDR3 runs to 14 residues. Trimming took 5 bases from V and 8 from J; bases not matched to a gene: 9. CDR1 is MNHEY and CDR2 is SMNVEV in the germline V gene (reference sequence). The CDR3 protein is CASSTGGGVDEQFF. The CDR3 DNA reads TGTGCCAGCAGTACGGGCGGGGGAGTCGATGAGCAGTTCTTC.

The chain combines TRBV4-1 with TRBJ2-6, with 7 bases lining up with TRBD2. CDR3 length equals 18 residues. After removal of 0 bases from V and 0 bases from J, the junction contained 5 bases not matched to a gene. Germline lookup yields CDR1 MGHRA and CDR2 YSYEKL. CDR3 region: CASSQETSQLSGANVLTF. Here the CDR3 DNA reads TGCGCCAGCAGCCAAGAGACTAGCCAACTCTCTGGGGCCAACGTCCTGACTTTC.

The rearrangement uses TRBV25-1 and TRBJ2-2; 9 bases fit TRBD1. Trimming removed 3 bases from V and 4 bases from J; junction bases left unmatched: 18. From germline, CDR1 is MGHDK and CDR2 SYGVNS. The CDR3 is 20 amino acids. CDR3 residues: CASSDLGRGQGREGTGELFF. DNA of the CDR3: TGTGCCAGCAGTGATCTCGGTCGAGGACAGGGGAGGGAGGGCACCGGGGAGCTGTTTTTT.

This clonotype occurred many times. The rearrangement uses TRBV12-3 or TRBV12-4 and TRBJ2-1; D gene ambiguous. Trimming pared 0 bases from V and 7 bases from J, leaving 4 bases between. The CDR3 runs 12 residues. CDR3 loop: CASSLALNEQFF. CDR3 coding DNA: TGTGCCAGCAGTTTAGCACTGAATGAGCAGTTCTTC.

The table lists this clonotype with a few counts. The chain employs TRBV29-1 and TRBJ2-5, with TRBD2 matching over 10 bases. The CDR3 loop spans 16 amino acids. Germline CDR1 is SQVTM and CDR2 is ANQGSEA. V was clipped by 5 bases and J by 5 bases; unmatched bases: 14. CDR3 DNA sequence: TGCAGCGTTAACCCGAACCTAAGCGGGAGGGCCGAGACCCAGTACTTC. It yields the protein CSVNPNLSGRAETQYF. Combining the CDR3 with reference TRBV29-1 and TRBJ2-5 gives the whole variable domain SAVISQKPSRDICQRGTSLTIQCQVDSQVTMMFWYRQQPGQSLTLIATANQGSEATYESGFVIDKFPISRPNLTFSTLTVSNMSPEDSSIYLCSVNPNLSGRAETQYFGPGTRLLVL.

This clonotype has at least ten counts. The CDR3 protein is CASSLDRLYEQYF. CDR3 sequence (DNA): TGTGCCAGCAGCTTGGACAGGCTCTACGAGCAGTACTTC. This chain links TRBV5-6 with TRBJ2-7; D perhaps matches TRBD1 (5 bases). V shed 0 bases and J shed 3 bases, with 7 bases lying between them. CDR3 size: 13 residues. The germline CDR1 and CDR2 sequences are SGHDT and YYEEEE. Based on the CDR3 plus reference TRBV5-6 and TRBJ2-7, the full variable domain is DAGVTQSPTHLIKTRGQQVTLRCSPKSGHDTVSWYQQALGQGPQFIFQYYEEEERQRGNFPDRFSGHQFPNYSSELNVNALLLGDSALYLCASSLDRLYEQYFGPGTRLTVT.

The sample holds a few counts of this clonotype. The chain joins TRBV25-1 to TRBJ2-1, with a possible D match to TRBD2 (7 bases). This CDR3 spans 15 amino acids. V lost 2 bases, J lost 9 bases, and 17 bases lay in between. Germline loops: CDR1 MGHDK, CDR2 SYGVNS. The CDR3 region has the DNA TGTGCCAGCAGTGAAGGGGGGGCCCCGGTGGGTGAGCAGTTCTTC. It encodes CASSEGGAPVGEQFF.

Details on this clonotype: This may come from a read error, since a much larger clone is one base off. V gene TRBV10-3 combines with J gene TRBJ2-3; D unclear. V shed 4 bases and J shed 2 bases, with 10 bases lying between them. This CDR3 region has 14 residues. Germline V lookup: CDR1 ENHRY, CDR2 SYGVKD. The CDR3 DNA follows: TGTGCCATCAGTGTTGGGCAGCCCACAGATACGCAGTATTTT. Amino acids: CAISVGQPTDTQYF.

In this sample, this clonotype turned up many times. This sequence joins TRBV20-1 and TRBJ2-3; TRBD2 aligns across 9 bases. V gave up 3 bases and J gave up 2 bases; unmatched junction bases: 6. Germline lookup yields CDR1 DFQATT and CDR2 SNEGSKA (reference sequence). The CDR3 spans 15 residues. The chain's CDR3 is CSASETSGSTDTQYF. The CDR3 DNA reads as TGCAGTGCTAGTGAGACTAGCGGATCCACAGATACGCAGTATTTT.

In its sample, this clonotype was seen a few times. The chain is built from TRBV6-5 and TRBJ2-6; either TRBD1 or TRBD2 may fit D (5 bases each). Germline CDR1 reads MNHEY; CDR2 reads SVGAGI. V was cut by 5 bases and J by 10 bases, with 9 bases left in between. The CDR3 contains 12 residues. CDR3 protein: CASSDGTNVLTF. In nucleotides, the CDR3 is TGTGCCAGCAGTGATGGGACGAACGTCCTGACTTTC.

With respect to this clonotype: The conserved phenylalanine or tryptophan is not found at the CDR3 terminus, so this likely reflects a read error. No DNA is shown, since the ends of the CDR3 on it are uncertain; the CDR3 is the one TCRdb lists. The rearrangement links TRBV18 to TRBJ2-4; the table gives TRBD2 as D, unverified against the DNA. Germline assignment: CDR1 KGHSH and CDR2 LQKENI. 16 amino acids form the CDR3, both terminal residues included. CDR3 sequence reads: CASSPPEGVAKDIQCS.

This clonotype was found many times. The chain employs TRBV5-1 and TRBJ2-1; 9 bases are a match to TRBD2. V lost 1 base and J lost 9; bases outside the gene matches: 2. The CDR3 is 13 amino acids. Germline V lookup: CDR1 SGHRS, CDR2 YFSETQ. The CDR3 loop reads CASSLLAGSEQFF. In nucleotides, the CDR3 is TGCGCCAGCAGCTTGCTAGCGGGATCTGAGCAGTTCTTC.

The DNA of the CDR3 is TGCGCCAGCAGAAACCTAGCAGCTAGCACAGATACGCAGTATTTT. It is translated as CASRNLAASTDTQYF. V gene TRBV5-1 combines with J gene TRBJ2-3; TRBD2 might be the D (5 bases). The V gene's germline CDR1 is SGHRS and CDR2 YFSETQ. Between the trimmed V and J ends, which lost 5 bases and 0 bases, there was a span of 13 bases. The CDR3 totals 15 residues.

The V gene is TRBV3-1, the J gene TRBJ2-1, with D possibly matching TRBD2 (6 bases). Trimming took off 4 bases at V and 7 bases at J, with 17 bases between the two ends. This CDR3 has 15 residues. The germline CDR1 and CDR2 sequences are LGHDT and YNNKEL (reference sequence). The CDR3 nucleotides are TGTGCCAGCAGCCGCGCAGGAGGGCCGTTTAATGAGCAGTTCTTC. Residues: CASSRAGGPFNEQFF.

This clonotype was found many times. The chain couples TRBV29-1 to TRBJ1-2, with unresolved D. The CDR3 sequence is 12 residues long. Germline CDR1 SQVTM, CDR2 ANQGSEA. The V gene lost 1 base and the J gene lost 4 bases, with 7 bases spanning the gap. The CDR3 protein is CSVEGTLYGYTF. Here the CDR3 DNA reads TGCAGCGTTGAAGGGACCCTCTATGGCTACACCTTC.

This clonotype has at least ten counts. J is TRBJ2-3 and V is TRBV11-2, with D perhaps TRBD2 (6 bases). V lost 1 base and J 4 bases, leaving 15 bases between the germline ends. The germline V gene has CDR1 SGHAT and CDR2 FQNNGV. The CDR3 is 16 residues long. The CDR3: CASSLGLASRADTQYF. DNA of the CDR3: TGTGCCAGCAGCTTAGGGCTAGCGAGCCGGGCAGATACGCAGTATTTT.

The genes are TRBV11-2 and TRBJ2-3, with TRBD1 as a possible D gene (5 bases). CDR1 and CDR2 (germline): SGHAT, FQNNGV. V was clipped by 6 bases and J by 1 base, with 11 bases between them. The CDR3 is 14 residues long. In DNA, the CDR3 is TGTGCCAGCAGTCGCCGCAGGGGCACAGATACGCAGTATTTT. It is translated as CASSRRRGTDTQYF.